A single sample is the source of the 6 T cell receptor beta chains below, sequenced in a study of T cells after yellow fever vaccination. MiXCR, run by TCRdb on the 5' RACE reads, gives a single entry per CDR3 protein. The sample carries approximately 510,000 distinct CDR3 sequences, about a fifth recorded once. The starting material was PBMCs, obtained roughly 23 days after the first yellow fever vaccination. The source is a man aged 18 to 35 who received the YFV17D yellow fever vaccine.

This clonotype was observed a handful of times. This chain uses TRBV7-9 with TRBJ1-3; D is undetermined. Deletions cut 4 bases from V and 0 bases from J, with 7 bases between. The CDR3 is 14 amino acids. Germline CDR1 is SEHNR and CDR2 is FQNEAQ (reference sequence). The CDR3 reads CASSYTASGNTIYF. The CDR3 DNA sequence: TGTGCCAGCAGCTATACAGCCTCTGGAAACACCATATATTTT.

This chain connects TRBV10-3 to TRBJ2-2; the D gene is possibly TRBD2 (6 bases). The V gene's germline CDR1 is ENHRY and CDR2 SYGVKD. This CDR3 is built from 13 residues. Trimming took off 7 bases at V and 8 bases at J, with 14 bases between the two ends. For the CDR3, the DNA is TGTGCCATCACCGCGGGATTAGCGGGGGAGCTGTTTTTT. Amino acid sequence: CAITAGLAGELFF.

CDR3 bases: TGTGCCAGCAGTTACCCCCCCGAGGGGACGGAAGCTTTCTTT. It is translated as CASSYPPEGTEAFF. The chain is built from TRBV6-5 and TRBJ1-1, with D perhaps TRBD1 (5 bases). V dropped 2 bases and J dropped 8 bases, with 15 bases sitting between them. The germline V gene encodes CDR1 MNHEY and CDR2 SVGAGI. The CDR3 runs to 14 residues.

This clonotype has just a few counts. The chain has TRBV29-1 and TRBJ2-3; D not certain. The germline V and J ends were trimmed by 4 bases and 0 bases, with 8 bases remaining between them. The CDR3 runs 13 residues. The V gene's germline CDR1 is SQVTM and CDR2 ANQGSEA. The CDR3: CSVVGVSTDTQYF. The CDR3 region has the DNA TGCAGCGTTGTAGGAGTGAGCACAGATACGCAGTATTTT.

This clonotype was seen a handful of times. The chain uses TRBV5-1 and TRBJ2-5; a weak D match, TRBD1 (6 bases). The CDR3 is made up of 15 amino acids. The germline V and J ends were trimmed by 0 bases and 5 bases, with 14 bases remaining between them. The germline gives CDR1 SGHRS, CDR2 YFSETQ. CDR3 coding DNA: TGCGCCAGCAGCTTGGCTGGGACAAGTGGGGAGACCCAGTACTTC. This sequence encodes CASSLAGTSGETQYF.

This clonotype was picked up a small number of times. CDR3 coding DNA: TGCGCCAGCAGCCGCAGAGACAGCAGAACTAACTATGGCTACACCTTC. Translated: CASSRRDSRTNYGYTF. This chain joins TRBV4-1 and TRBJ1-2; possibly TRBD1 for D (5 bases). The V gene lost 4 bases and the J gene lost 0 bases, with 15 bases spanning the gap. CDR1 MGHRA and CDR2 YSYEKL come from the germline V gene. The CDR3 is made up of 16 amino acids.